The source of this T cell receptor (beta chain) is a study of T cell repertoires in cytomegalovirus infection. On the study more broadly: Newly reported HLA-C-restricted and thoroughly characterized HLA-B-restricted CMV epitopes were employed. Study results and caveats: Summed frequency of public TCR beta families distinguished CMV carriers with the relevant HLA.

The germline CDR1 and CDR2 sequences are LNHDA and SQIVND (reference sequence). The CDR3 is 14 residues long. V lost 8 bases to trimming and J lost 5 bases; unmatched junction nucleotides: 4. This clonotype appeared a few times. What it binds is not known. TCRdb called the reads again in MiXCR, with one record for every CDR3 protein. The sample consists of under 95,000 distinct CDR3 sequences, 40% to 50% of them appearing once. The source material was CD8+ T cells from cultured PBMCs, sampled from culture after CMV antigen stimulation. This sequence originates from a human donor in good health (CMV status not recorded). Some clones in this sample may be carry-over from other donors' samples. The chain employs TRBV19 and TRBJ2-1; 12 bases map to TRBD2. The CDR3 DNA follows: TGTGCCAGTCATGGACTAGCGGGAAACAATGAGCAGTTCTTC. Translating gives CASHGLAGNNEQFF.